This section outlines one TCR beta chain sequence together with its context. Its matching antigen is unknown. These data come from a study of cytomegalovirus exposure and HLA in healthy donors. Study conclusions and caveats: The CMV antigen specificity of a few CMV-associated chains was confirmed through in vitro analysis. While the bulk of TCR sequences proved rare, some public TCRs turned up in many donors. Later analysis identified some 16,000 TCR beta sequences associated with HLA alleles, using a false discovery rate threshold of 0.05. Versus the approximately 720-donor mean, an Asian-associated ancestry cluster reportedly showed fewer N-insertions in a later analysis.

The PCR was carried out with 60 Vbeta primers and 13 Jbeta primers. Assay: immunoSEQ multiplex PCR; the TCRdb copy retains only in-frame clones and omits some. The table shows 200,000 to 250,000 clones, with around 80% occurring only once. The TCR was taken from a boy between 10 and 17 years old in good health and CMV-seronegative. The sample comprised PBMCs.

CDR3 nucleotide sequence: TGTGCCTGGAGCTTACGGGGGTATTCACCCCTCCACTTT. Translated: CAWSLRGYSPLHF. The chain links TRBV30 to TRBJ1-6; tentatively, D is TRBD1 (5 bases). V lost 3 bases and J lost 8, with 11 bases in between. Germline V CDR1 and CDR2: GTSNPN, SVGIG (reference sequence). The CDR3 loop spans 13 amino acids.